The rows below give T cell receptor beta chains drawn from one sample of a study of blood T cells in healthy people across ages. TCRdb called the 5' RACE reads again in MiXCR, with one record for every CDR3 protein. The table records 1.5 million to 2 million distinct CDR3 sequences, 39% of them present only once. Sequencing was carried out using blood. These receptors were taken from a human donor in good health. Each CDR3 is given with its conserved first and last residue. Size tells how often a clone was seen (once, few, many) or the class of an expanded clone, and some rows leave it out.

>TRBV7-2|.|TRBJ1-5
CASSLYGLYSNQPQNF
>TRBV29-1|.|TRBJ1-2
CSVEVVRDYGYTF
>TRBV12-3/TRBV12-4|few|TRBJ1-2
CASSFGEGAYGYTF
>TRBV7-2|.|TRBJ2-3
CASSLDRSGRVPDTQYF
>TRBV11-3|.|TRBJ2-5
CASSPTRGLKTQYF
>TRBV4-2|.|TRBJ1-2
CASRLDDTKAGFYGYTF
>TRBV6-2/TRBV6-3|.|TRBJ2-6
CASSYSRSRGPGANVLTF
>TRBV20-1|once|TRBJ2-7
CSARHSGTSGGNYEQYF
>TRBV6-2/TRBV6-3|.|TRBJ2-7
CASWTSEAYEQYF
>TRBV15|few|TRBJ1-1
CATSARGLVNEAFF
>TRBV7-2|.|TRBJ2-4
CASSVRDRGWDIQYF
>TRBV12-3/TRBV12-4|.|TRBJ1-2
CASSLGGPGVAFGDGYTF
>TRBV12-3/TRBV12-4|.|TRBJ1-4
CASSLGVREGEKLFF
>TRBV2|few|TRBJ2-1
CARGTSGVSSYNEQFF
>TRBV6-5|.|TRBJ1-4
CAGSRQRTNEKLFF
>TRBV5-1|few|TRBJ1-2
CASSRLSRGDGYTF
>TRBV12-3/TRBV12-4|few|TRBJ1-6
CASTGGVEGSPLHF
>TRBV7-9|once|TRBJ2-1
CASSLALLQGLPYNEQFF
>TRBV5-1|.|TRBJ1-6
CASSTRTASYNSPLHF
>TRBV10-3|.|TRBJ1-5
CAISEGSRGEQPQHF
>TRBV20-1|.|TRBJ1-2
CSARWGEGGYTF
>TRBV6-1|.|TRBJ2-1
CASTEGTSVLSYNEQFF
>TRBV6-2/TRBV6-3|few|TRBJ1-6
CASSRAGYNSPLHF
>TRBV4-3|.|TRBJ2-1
CASSQVDRYENEQFF
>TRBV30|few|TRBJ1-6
CAWKSGRSPLHF
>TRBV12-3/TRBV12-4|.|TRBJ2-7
CASSFFTGHKKSYEQYF
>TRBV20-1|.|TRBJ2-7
CSAPRLDCYEQYF
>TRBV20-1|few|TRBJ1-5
CSARMAGYGNQPQHF
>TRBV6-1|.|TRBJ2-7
CASLGVGHLPSYEQYF
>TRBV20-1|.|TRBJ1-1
CSAPTGVSEAFF
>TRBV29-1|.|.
CSVEDSIYEQYF
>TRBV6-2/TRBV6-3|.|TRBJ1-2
CASRRGANYGYTF
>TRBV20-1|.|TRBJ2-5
CSAATIGQHYQETQYF
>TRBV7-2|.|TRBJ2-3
CASSLQRGWNTDTQYF
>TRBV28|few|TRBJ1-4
CASSSRGPTNEKLFF
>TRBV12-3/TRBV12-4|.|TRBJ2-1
CASSSGSRREQFF
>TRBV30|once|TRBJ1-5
CAWSGDRGGQPQHF
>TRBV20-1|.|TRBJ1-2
CSARAVPIGYTF
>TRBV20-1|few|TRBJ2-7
CSAGATYEQYF
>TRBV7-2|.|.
CASSLAAGSSYNEQYF
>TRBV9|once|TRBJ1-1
CASSAWTTANTEAFF
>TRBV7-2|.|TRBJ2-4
CASSLNLGGAGRNIQYF
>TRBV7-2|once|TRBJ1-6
CASRRDTHSYNSPLHF
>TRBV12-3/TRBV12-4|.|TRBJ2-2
CASSFRTGRSKGELFF